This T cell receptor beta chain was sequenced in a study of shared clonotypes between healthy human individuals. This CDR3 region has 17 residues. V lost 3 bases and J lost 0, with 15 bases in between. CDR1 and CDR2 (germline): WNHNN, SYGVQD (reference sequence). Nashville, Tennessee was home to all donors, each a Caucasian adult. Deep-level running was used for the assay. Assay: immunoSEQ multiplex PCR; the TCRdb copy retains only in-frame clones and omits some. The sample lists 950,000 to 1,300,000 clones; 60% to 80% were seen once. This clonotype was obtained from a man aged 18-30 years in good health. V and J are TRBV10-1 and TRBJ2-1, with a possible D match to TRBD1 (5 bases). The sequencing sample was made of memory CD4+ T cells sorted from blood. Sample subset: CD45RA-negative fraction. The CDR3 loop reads CASSDSGSAVSYNEQFF. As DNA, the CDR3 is TGCGCCAGCAGTGACTCAGGGTCGGCCGTCTCCTACAATGAGCAGTTCTTC.